This is a list of T cell receptor beta chains from one sample in a study of T cell responses to AZD1222 COVID-19 vaccine. The assay was immunoSEQ multiplex PCR, and TCRdb's table has in-frame clones only and misses some. This table has under 130,000 clones, 88% appearing once. This specimen was peripheral blood, taken on day 0 of AZD1222 vaccination. Receptors originate from an adult in good health. CDR3s include the opening cysteine and the closing phenylalanine or tryptophan. D genes are given only for firm matches. Rows may omit the clone size; those that give it use once, few, many or a size class.

j_gene: TRBJ2-5
abundance: NA
d_gene: NA
v_gene: TRBV30
CDR3aa: CAWSLGRETQYF
CDR3nt: TGTGCCTGGAGCTTGGGGAGAGAGACCCAGTACTTC

j_gene: TRBJ2-7
abundance: NA
d_gene: NA
v_gene: TRBV7-2
CDR3aa: CASSLGDGPYEQYF
CDR3nt: TGTGCCAGCAGCTTAGGGGACGGCCCCTACGAGCAGTACTTC

j_gene: TRBJ1-3
abundance: NA
d_gene: NA
v_gene: TRBV18
CDR3aa: CASSPPGVAGNTIYF
CDR3nt: TGTGCCAGCTCACCACCGGGTGTCGCAGGGAACACCATATATTTT

j_gene: TRBJ1-3
abundance: once
d_gene: NA
v_gene: TRBV28
CDR3aa: CASTPGSAYGNTIYF
CDR3nt: TGTGCCAGCACCCCAGGGAGTGCCTATGGAAACACCATATATTTT

j_gene: TRBJ1-5
abundance: NA
d_gene: TRBD1
v_gene: TRBV7-8
CDR3aa: CASSNGQGGQPQHF
CDR3nt: TGTGCCAGCAGCAATGGACAGGGCGGTCAGCCCCAGCATTTT

j_gene: TRBJ1-5
abundance: NA
d_gene: NA
v_gene: TRBV27
CDR3aa: CASLPRIGSDQPQHF
CDR3nt: TGTGCCAGCCTTCCTAGGATAGGGAGCGATCAGCCCCAGCATTTT

j_gene: TRBJ2-7
abundance: NA
d_gene: NA
v_gene: TRBV11-3
CDR3aa: CASSLGGPGTYEQYF
CDR3nt: TGTGCCAGCAGCTTAGGAGGGCCAGGTACCTACGAGCAGTACTTC

j_gene: TRBJ1-6
abundance: NA
d_gene: TRBD1
v_gene: TRBV19
CDR3aa: CASTQGDYNSPLHF
CDR3nt: TGTGCCAGTACACAGGGGGATTATAATTCACCCCTCCACTTT

j_gene: TRBJ2-5
abundance: once
d_gene: TRBD1
v_gene: TRBV6-5
CDR3aa: CASSTGGKQTQYF
CDR3nt: TGTGCCAGTTCTACAGGGGGCAAGCAGACCCAGTACTTC

j_gene: TRBJ1-2
abundance: NA
d_gene: NA
v_gene: TRBV5-1
CDR3aa: CASSLEGNYGYTF
CDR3nt: TGCGCCAGCAGCTTGGAAGGTAACTATGGCTACACCTTC

j_gene: TRBJ2-5
abundance: once
d_gene: NA
v_gene: TRBV19
CDR3aa: CASSPDGPRTQYF
CDR3nt: TGTGCCAGTAGTCCCGACGGCCCCAGGACCCAGTACTTC

j_gene: TRBJ1-2
abundance: NA
d_gene: NA
v_gene: TRBV14
CDR3aa: CASSQLRTGEGYTF
CDR3nt: TGTGCCAGCAGCCAACTAAGGACTGGAGAGGGCTACACCTTC

j_gene: TRBJ2-7
abundance: once
d_gene: NA
v_gene: TRBV6-5
CDR3aa: CARGQYEQYF
CDR3nt: TGTGCCAGGGGTCAGTACGAGCAGTACTTC

j_gene: TRBJ2-7
abundance: NA
d_gene: TRBD2
v_gene: TRBV29-1
CDR3aa: CSVSFLAGAGEQYF
CDR3nt: TGCAGCGTTTCGTTTTTAGCGGGAGCAGGCGAGCAGTACTTC

j_gene: TRBJ1-2
abundance: NA
d_gene: TRBD1
v_gene: TRBV7-8
CDR3aa: CASRRAGGAGGYGYTF
CDR3nt: TGTGCCAGCAGACGGGCAGGGGGCGCGGGTGGCTATGGCTACACCTTC

j_gene: TRBJ1-1
abundance: NA
d_gene: TRBD1
v_gene: TRBV5-1
CDR3aa: CASSSGTGASEAFF
CDR3nt: TGCGCCAGCAGCTCAGGGACAGGGGCTTCTGAAGCTTTCTTT

j_gene: TRBJ1-6
abundance: NA
d_gene: TRBD1
v_gene: TRBV15
CDR3aa: CATSRVGTGDSPLHF
CDR3nt: TGTGCCACCAGCAGAGTAGGGACAGGGGATTCACCCCTCCACTTT

j_gene: TRBJ2-5
abundance: NA
d_gene: NA
v_gene: TRBV23-1
CDR3aa: CASSQSWAEDQETQYF
CDR3nt: TGCGCCAGCAGTCAATCGTGGGCGGAAGACCAAGAGACCCAGTACTTC

j_gene: TRBJ1-2
abundance: NA
d_gene: TRBD1
v_gene: TRBV12-3/TRBV12-4
CDR3aa: CASSLGTGGYTF
CDR3nt: TGTGCCAGCAGTTTAGGGACAGGCGGCTACACCTTC

j_gene: TRBJ2-7
abundance: NA
d_gene: NA
v_gene: TRBV5-1
CDR3aa: CASNLGTSTYEQYF
CDR3nt: TGCGCCAGCAACCTCGGGACTTCGACCTACGAGCAGTACTTC

j_gene: TRBJ1-3
abundance: NA
d_gene: NA
v_gene: TRBV18
CDR3aa: CASSPAQGFAGNTIYF
CDR3nt: TGTGCCAGCTCACCAGCCCAGGGATTCGCGGGAAACACCATATATTTT

j_gene: TRBJ1-5
abundance: NA
d_gene: TRBD1
v_gene: TRBV7-2
CDR3aa: CASSQTTGVQPQHF
CDR3nt: TGTGCCAGCAGTCAAACGACAGGGGTCCAGCCCCAGCATTTT

j_gene: TRBJ2-7
abundance: NA
d_gene: NA
v_gene: TRBV7-2
CDR3aa: CASSLGDSYEQYF
CDR3nt: TGTGCCAGCAGCTTAGGGGACTCCTACGAGCAGTACTTC

j_gene: TRBJ2-3
abundance: NA
d_gene: TRBD2
v_gene: TRBV7-2
CDR3aa: CASSLGLAPDTQYF
CDR3nt: TGTGCCAGCAGCTTAGGACTAGCGCCAGATACGCAGTATTTT

j_gene: TRBJ2-7
abundance: NA
d_gene: NA
v_gene: TRBV7-9
CDR3aa: CASSFGGGSSDEQYF
CDR3nt: TGTGCCAGCAGCTTTGGGGGTGGAAGCAGCGACGAGCAGTACTTC

j_gene: TRBJ2-5
abundance: NA
d_gene: NA
v_gene: TRBV28
CDR3aa: CASSLQVWETQYF
CDR3nt: TGTGCCAGCAGTTTACAAGTCTGGGAGACCCAGTACTTC

j_gene: TRBJ2-7
abundance: NA
d_gene: NA
v_gene: TRBV6-1
CDR3aa: CTSSEAVLGGNDEQYF
CDR3nt: TGTACCAGCAGTGAGGCGGTCCTGGGGGGAAATGACGAGCAGTACTTC

j_gene: TRBJ2-3
abundance: NA
d_gene: NA
v_gene: TRBV5-1
CDR3aa: CASSLSDTQYF
CDR3nt: TGCGCCAGCAGCTTGTCAGATACGCAGTATTTT

j_gene: TRBJ2-7
abundance: NA
d_gene: NA
v_gene: TRBV10-1
CDR3aa: CASSELAANSYEQYF
CDR3nt: TGCGCCAGCAGTGAGCTGGCGGCAAACTCCTACGAGCAGTACTTC

j_gene: TRBJ2-2
abundance: NA
d_gene: TRBD1
v_gene: TRBV4-3
CDR3aa: CASSGGQGFTGELFF
CDR3nt: TGCGCCAGCAGCGGGGGACAGGGGTTCACCGGGGAGCTGTTTTTT

j_gene: TRBJ1-5
abundance: NA
d_gene: NA
v_gene: TRBV4-1
CDR3aa: CASSQDGQRSNQPQHF
CDR3nt: TGCGCCAGCAGCCAAGATGGACAACGGAGCAATCAGCCCCAGCATTTT

j_gene: TRBJ2-1
abundance: once
d_gene: NA
v_gene: TRBV10-3
CDR3aa: CAISAYNEQFF
CDR3nt: TGTGCCATCAGCGCATACAATGAGCAGTTCTTC

j_gene: TRBJ2-1
abundance: NA
d_gene: NA
v_gene: TRBV3-1/TRBV3-2
CDR3aa: CASSPSYNEQFF
CDR3nt: TGTGCCAGCAGTCCCTCCTACAATGAGCAGTTCTTC

j_gene: TRBJ1-6
abundance: NA
d_gene: TRBD1
v_gene: TRBV12-5
CDR3aa: CASGLGTGFNSPLHF
CDR3nt: TGTGCTAGTGGTTTGGGGACAGGCTTTAATTCACCCCTCCACTTT

j_gene: TRBJ1-2
abundance: NA
d_gene: NA
v_gene: TRBV12-3/TRBV12-4
CDR3aa: CASSSTGRASF
CDR3nt: TGTGCCAGCAGCTCAACTGGCCGGGCCTCCTTC

j_gene: TRBJ2-2
abundance: NA
d_gene: TRBD2
v_gene: TRBV11-3
CDR3aa: CASSPGLAGGQGGELFF
CDR3nt: TGTGCCAGCAGCCCCGGGCTAGCGGGAGGCCAGGGCGGGGAGCTGTTTTTT

j_gene: TRBJ1-4
abundance: NA
d_gene: NA
v_gene: TRBV14
CDR3aa: CASSQAAAKLFF
CDR3nt: TGTGCCAGCAGCCAAGCGGCAGCAAAACTGTTTTTT

j_gene: TRBJ2-5
abundance: NA
d_gene: TRBD1
v_gene: TRBV2
CDR3aa: CASSPRGRTKETQYF
CDR3nt: TGTGCCAGCAGCCCAAGGGGGCGGACGAAAGAGACCCAGTACTTC

j_gene: TRBJ1-5
abundance: NA
d_gene: NA
v_gene: TRBV10-3
CDR3aa: CAIKGDANNQPQHF
CDR3nt: TGTGCCATCAAGGGGGACGCGAACAATCAGCCCCAGCATTTT

j_gene: TRBJ1-3
abundance: NA
d_gene: TRBD1
v_gene: TRBV4-2
CDR3aa: CASSLGTGRNTIYF
CDR3nt: TGTGCCAGCAGCCTCGGGACAGGCAGGAACACCATATATTTT

j_gene: TRBJ2-7
abundance: NA
d_gene: NA
v_gene: TRBV12-5
CDR3aa: CASGLAGEQYF
CDR3nt: TGTGCTAGTGGTTTGGCGGGCGAGCAGTACTTC

j_gene: TRBJ1-1
abundance: NA
d_gene: TRBD1
v_gene: TRBV3-1/TRBV3-2
CDR3aa: CASSLLDRKNTEAFF
CDR3nt: TGTGCCAGCAGCCTCCTGGACAGGAAAAACACTGAAGCTTTCTTT